Listed below are T cell receptor beta chains from one sample, sequenced in a study of regulatory T cells in long-lasting Graves disease. Each CDR3 protein gets one entry after TCRdb re-called the multiplex PCR reads with MiXCR. The sample lists some 430,000 distinct CDR3 sequences; 20% to 25% were seen once. The input for sequencing was peripheral blood mononuclear cells (PBMCs), taken when the disease was refractory, from a patient treated with antithyroid drugs. These receptors all stem from a female donor with Graves disease. Each CDR3 is given with its conserved first and last residue. Each record gives: clone size, CDR3 length, D gene, J gene, V gene, CDR3 DNA, CDR3 protein. D genes are given only for firm matches. Clone size is not always given. Where it is, it says once, few, many or a class for expanded clones.

.,15,TRBD1,TRBJ2-4,TRBV3-1,TGTGCCAGCAGCCCAGAGAGGGACAGGGTAAACATTCAGTACTTC,CASSPERDRVNIQYF
.,14,TRBD1,TRBJ2-7,TRBV24-1,TGTGCCACCAGTGAGACAGGGGGCTCCTACGAGCAGTACTTC,CATSETGGSYEQYF
.,16,TRBD1,TRBJ1-6,TRBV9,TGTGCCAGCAGCCCTCAACAGGGGGTAGGGGCGGCACCCCTCCACTTT,CASSPQQGVGAAPLHF
.,14,.,TRBJ2-5,TRBV7-6,TGTGCCAGCAGCGTTAGCGGAGCGAAAGAGACCCAGTACTTC,CASSVSGAKETQYF
many,14,.,TRBJ1-2,TRBV7-2,TGTGCCAGCAGCTCTGGGGCCACTTACTATGGCTACACCTTC,CASSSGATYYGYTF
many,14,.,TRBJ1-5,TRBV24-1,TGTGCCACCAGTGGGGCCCCTGGAGGTCAGCCCCAGCATTTT,CATSGAPGGQPQHF
.,13,.,TRBJ2-7,TRBV7-8,TGTGCCAGCAGCGTTGGCCGGGGGAACGAGCAGTACTTC,CASSVGRGNEQYF
.,18,TRBD2,TRBJ2-3,TRBV5-1,TGCGCCAGCAGCTTGGTCGGTCGTCAGGGAGGGAGCACAGATACGCAGTATTTT,CASSLVGRQGGSTDTQYF
many,16,.,TRBJ2-2,TRBV7-2,TGTGCCAGCAGCTTACGGCGGGCGGGAAACACCGGGGAGCTGTTTTTT,CASSLRRAGNTGELFF
.,13,.,TRBJ2-7,TRBV6-2/TRBV6-3,TGTGCCAGCAGTTATTATACGAGGGACGAGCAGTACTTC,CASSYYTRDEQYF
few,16,.,TRBJ1-4,TRBV5-1,TGCGCCAGCAGCCGTATTGCCAGGGCAGCTAATGAAAAACTGTTTTTT,CASSRIARAANEKLFF